The 3 T cell receptor beta chains reported below all come from one sample, sequenced in a study of blood T cells in healthy people across ages. Combining a sample-barcoded 5' primer with a J-beta primer mix, a second PCR ran for roughly 6 to 11 cycles. TCRdb called the 5' RACE reads again in MiXCR, with one record for every CDR3 protein. The table shows fewer than 1 million distinct CDR3 sequences, with roughly 44% occurring only once. The material sequenced was blood. Receptor source: a man between 60 and 75 years old in good health.

This clonotype was recorded at least ten times. The chain carries TRBV7-2 and TRBJ2-5; no clear D. Germline CDR1 is SGHTA and CDR2 is FQGNSA. The length of the CDR3 is 13 residues. V lost 3 bases and J 5 bases, leaving 10 bases between the germline ends. The CDR3 DNA reads as TGTGCCAGCAGCTTCCCCCCCGGGGAGACCCAGTACTTC. Translation: CASSFPPGETQYF.

This clonotype was recorded at least ten times. This rearrangement joins TRBV28 to TRBJ2-3, with no clear D. The CDR3 covers 15 residues. Trimming stripped 4 bases from V and 0 bases from J, with 11 bases between. Per the germline V gene, CDR1 is MDHEN and CDR2 is SYDVKM. For the CDR3, the DNA is TGTGCCAGCAGTTGGGCAACTAAAAGCACAGATACGCAGTATTTT. Translated: CASSWATKSTDTQYF.

J is TRBJ2-3 and V is TRBV12-3 or TRBV12-4; D ambiguous. The CDR3 totals 13 residues. The germline V and J ends were trimmed by 7 bases and 1 base, with 9 bases remaining between them. The CDR3 loop reads CASKVAGTDTQYF. Here the CDR3 DNA reads TGTGCCAGCAAGGTCGCGGGCACAGATACGCAGTATTTT.